Below, 15 T cell receptor beta chains from the same sample are listed, as sequenced in a study of T cell changes during pregnancy in multiple sclerosis (dated by TCRdb to between 2019 and 2020). The library was produced with the immunoSEQ multiplex PCR assay. Not all clones reach the TCRdb copy of this immuneACCESS table, which keeps in-frame sequences only. Checked studies attribute under half of the gap to unresolved V genes and leave the rest unexplained. The sample table shows just under 80,000 clones, and about 93% are seen once. More than 0.9% of the sample comes from the top ten. The sequencing used peripheral blood, collected in the first trimester of pregnancy. Receptor source: a female donor with multiple sclerosis, enrolled in a pregnancy study.

This clone was found a few times. V gene TRBV4-1 combines with J gene TRBJ1-3; D unresolved. This CDR3 has 9 residues. V shed 10 bases and J shed 8 bases, with 6 bases lying between them. CDR1 and CDR2 from the germline V gene are MGHRA and YSYEKL. CDR3 nucleotides: TGCGCCACCCCCTACACCATATATTTT. Translation: CATPYTIYF.

In this sample, this clone turned up once. The chain joins TRBV6-6 to TRBJ1-2; D is ambiguous. The CDR3 covers 13 residues. Trimming left V 7 bases short and J 7 bases short, with 16 bases between. Germline V gene lookup returns CDR1 MNHNY and CDR2 SVGAGI (reference sequence). The CDR3 DNA is TGTGCCAGCAAAGTCGGAGCGCTAGCTGGCTACACCTTC. It translates to CASKVGALAGYTF.

The sample holds one count of this clone. The chain employs TRBV7-9 and TRBJ2-5; 12 nucleotides agree with TRBD1. CDR1 is SEHNR, CDR2 FQNEAQ, per germline (reference sequence). The V segment lost 5 bases and the J segment 4 bases; nucleotides outside the gene matches: 5. The CDR3 totals 15 residues. The CDR3 loop is CASSPRDRGRETQYF. CDR3 bases: TGTGCCAGCAGCCCGAGGGACAGGGGGCGAGAGACCCAGTACTTC.

This clone was recorded only once. V gene TRBV5-1 combines with J gene TRBJ2-1, with a tentative D call TRBD2 (6 bases). The CDR3 sequence is 14 residues long. Trimming pared 7 bases from V and 4 bases from J, leaving 15 bases between. In germline, CDR1 is SGHRS, CDR2 YFSETQ. The chain's CDR3 is CASGGDFGYNEQFF. The CDR3 nucleotides read TGCGCCAGCGGAGGGGACTTCGGGTACAATGAGCAGTTCTTC.

The V and J genes are TRBV5-1 and TRBJ2-1; TRBD2 agrees at 7 bases. From germline, CDR1 is SGHRS and CDR2 YFSETQ. J lost 3 bases, V lost 5 bases, and 2 bases had no gene match. CDR3 length: 13 residues. CDR3 DNA sequence: TGCGCCAGCAGTCGGGGGGACTACAATGAGCAGTTCTTC. It codes for CASSRGDYNEQFF.

V gene TRBV27 combines with J gene TRBJ2-1; 9 bases fit TRBD2. The CDR3 is 14 amino acids. CDR1 MNHEY and CDR2 SMNVEV come from the germline V gene (reference sequence). V lost 10 bases, J lost 9 bases, and 13 bases stayed unmatched. The CDR3, as DNA: TGTGCCACCCGGGGTGCGGGAGGGCCTTTTGAGCAGTTCTTC. It specifies CATRGAGGPFEQFF.

The chain combines TRBV4-1 with TRBJ2-7, with 8 positions matching TRBD1. CDR1 and CDR2 (germline): MGHRA, YSYEKL. This CDR3 comprises 14 residues. Trimming cost V 6 bases and J 7 bases; bases outside gene matches: 11. The CDR3 sequence: CASSFGTGLLEQYF. The CDR3 region has the DNA TGCGCCAGCAGTTTCGGGACAGGTTTATTAGAGCAGTACTTC.

This clone was seen more than once but under ten times. J is TRBJ1-5 and V is TRBV28, with a possible D match to TRBD1 (5 bases). V lost 8 bases to trimming and J lost 2 bases, with 13 bases between them. The CDR3 spans 14 residues. The V gene's germline CDR1 is MDHEN and CDR2 SYDVKM. The DNA of the CDR3 is TGTGCCAGCCATGGGGGGGGAGGCAATCAGCCCCAGCATTTT. It codes for CASHGGGGNQPQHF.

This rearrangement joins TRBV9 to TRBJ1-1; D possibly corresponds to TRBD1 (5 bases). The CDR3 is made up of 15 amino acids. V was pared by 0 bases and J by 4 bases, with 13 bases between. The germline V gene encodes CDR1 SGDLS and CDR2 YYNGEE. CDR3 nucleotide sequence: TGTGCCAGCAGCGTAGCTACGGGGGATCCCACTGAAGCTTTCTTT. It yields the protein CASSVATGDPTEAFF.

The rearrangement uses TRBV29-1 and TRBJ1-1; 9 bases fit TRBD1. Germline V gene data show CDR1 as SQVTM and CDR2 as ANQGSEA. CDR3 length: 17 amino acids. Unmatched junction bases numbered 12, after V lost 2 bases and J lost 2 bases. The CDR3 region is CSVENLRTGAFNTEAFF. Written as DNA, the CDR3 is TGCAGCGTTGAAAATCTGAGGACAGGGGCCTTTAACACTGAAGCTTTCTTT.

The chain carries TRBV6-6 and TRBJ2-1; possibly TRBD2 for D (5 bases). The length of the CDR3 is 15 residues. Germline V gene lookup returns CDR1 MNHNY and CDR2 SVGAGI (reference sequence). V was pared by 6 bases and J by 0 bases, with 12 bases between. CDR3 loop: CASSLDLSSYNEQFF. The CDR3 DNA is TGTGCCAGCAGCCTGGACTTGAGCTCCTACAATGAGCAGTTCTTC.

The chain joins TRBV6-1 to TRBJ1-2, with no clear D. Germline V gene lookup returns CDR1 MNHNS and CDR2 SASEGT. This CDR3 contains 16 residues. Deletions cut 1 base from V and 4 bases from J, with 16 bases between. CDR3 nucleotide sequence: TGTGCCAGCAGTGAAGATATAGAAATCCCCGGCTATGGCTACACCTTC. Encoded protein: CASSEDIEIPGYGYTF.

About this clone itself: One junction end does not reproduce the germline sequence, and a read error may be involved. The chain uses TRBV27 and TRBJ1-1, with a possible D match to TRBD1 (6 bases). The length of the CDR3 is 14 residues. CDR1 and CDR2 (germline): MNHEY, SMNVEV (reference sequence). The CDR3 region has the DNA TGTGCCAGCAGCTGGGGGGGCCCGAACGCTGAAGCTTTCTTT. Its protein is CASSWGGPNAEAFF.

The V and J genes are TRBV5-1 and TRBJ1-1; weak D call: TRBD1 (6 bases). Germline CDR1 is SGHRS and CDR2 is YFSETQ. This CDR3 contains 14 residues. The ends were cut back, 1 base at V and 1 base at J, with 8 bases in the middle. CDR3 coding DNA: TGCGCCAGCAGCTTGAGGGGGGGGAACACTGAAGCTTTCTTT. It encodes CASSLRGGNTEAFF.

The rearrangement links TRBV4-3 to TRBJ1-1; D may be TRBD1 (5 bases). This CDR3 has 14 residues. The germline V and J ends were trimmed by 1 base and 5 bases, with 11 bases remaining between them. Germline CDR1 and CDR2: LGHNA and YSLEER. The CDR3 DNA reads TGCGCCAGCAGCCAAGGCTTGGGGGGAACTGAAGCTTTCTTT. Amino acid sequence: CASSQGLGGTEAFF.